This TCR beta chain was captured in a study of response to subunit inactivated influenza vaccine. Trimming removed 6 bases from V and 3 bases from J; junction bases left unmatched: 4. This CDR3 region has 13 residues. Germline V gene data show CDR1 as SQVTM and CDR2 as ANQGSEA. This clonotype has ten or more counts. Its antigen remains unknown. Whole-study findings and limits: Every seasonal influenza vaccination brings in few new T cells, the authors suggested.

Using its own MiXCR run on the RT-PCR reads, TCRdb lists one record per CDR3 protein. The sample shows 500,000 to 600,000 distinct CDR3 sequences, approximately 17% of them seen only once. This sequence joins TRBV29-1 and TRBJ2-3; TRBD1 aligns across 9 bases. The sample was CD4+ T cells sorted from PBMCs, taken 23 to 25 months after vaccination. The TCR sequence derives from a man aged 50 to 69 who received an inactivated influenza vaccine. The CDR3 DNA follows: TGCAGCGTACAGGGGGCTCCGACAGATACGCAGTATTTT. It codes for CSVQGAPTDTQYF.